A single sample gave rise to the 10 T cell receptor beta chains below, sequenced in a study of blood T cell repertoires in COVID-19. The method was immunoSEQ multiplex PCR; TCRdb's version includes in-frame clones alone and lacks a portion of them. Found here are 100,000 to 150,000 clones, around 86% of them singletons; the top ten hold less than 8.5%. Sequences were obtained from peripheral blood. These receptors were taken from a man older than 75 with active or convalescent COVID-19.

This chain connects TRBV27 to TRBJ1-2, with D perhaps TRBD1 (5 bases). V was cut by 5 bases and J by 2 bases, with 12 bases left in between. This CDR3 contains 14 residues. The germline V gene encodes CDR1 MNHEY and CDR2 SMNVEV (reference sequence). The CDR3 spells CASSTRGGNYGYTF. The CDR3 nucleotides are TGTGCCAGCAGTACCCGTGGGGGGAACTATGGCTACACCTTC.

The CDR3 sequence: CATSDRTGSNYGYTF. The CDR3 region has the DNA TGTGCCACCAGTGATAGGACAGGGTCTAACTATGGCTACACCTTC. The chain carries TRBV24-1 and TRBJ1-2; TRBD1 matches 8 bases. The CDR3 contains 15 residues. Germline V lookup: CDR1 KGHDR, CDR2 SFDVKD. V lost 3 bases, J lost 0 bases, and 2 bases stayed unmatched.

The chain carries TRBV9 and TRBJ2-3, with D hard to call. The CDR3 has 12 residues. Deletions cut 2 bases from V and 2 bases from J, with 3 bases between. The germline CDR1 and CDR2 sequences are SGDLS and YYNGEE. This chain's CDR3 is CASSVITDTQYF. CDR3 sequence (DNA): TGTGCCAGCAGCGTCATCACAGATACGCAGTATTTT.

This sequence joins TRBV7-8 and TRBJ2-2, with unresolved D. Between the trimmed V and J ends, which lost 3 bases and 0 bases, there was a span of 5 bases. CDR1 is SGHVS, CDR2 FQNEAQ, per germline. This CDR3 comprises 14 residues. The CDR3 DNA reads TGTGCCAGCAGCTTTCTTTCGAACACCGGGGAGCTGTTTTTT. Its protein is CASSFLSNTGELFF.

V gene TRBV15 combines with J gene TRBJ1-1, with D possibly matching TRBD1 (6 bases). Germline V gives CDR1 LNHNV, CDR2 YYDKDF (reference sequence). This CDR3 comprises 17 residues. Trimming left V 7 bases short and J 0 bases short, with 21 bases between. The CDR3 DNA sequence: TGTGCCACCACCCCACGGGGGGCGCAGAAGTTGAACACTGAAGCTTTCTTT. It specifies CATTPRGAQKLNTEAFF.

The chain uses TRBV19 and TRBJ2-5; possibly TRBD2 for D (7 bases). The CDR3 is 13 amino acids. V was clipped by 8 bases and J by 4 bases, with 14 bases between them. Germline CDR1 is LNHDA and CDR2 is SQIVND (reference sequence). The CDR3 bases are TGTGCCAGTGCAGGACTAGGGGGAGAGACCCAGTACTTC. Residues: CASAGLGGETQYF.

This chain uses TRBV5-1 with TRBJ2-1; 9 nucleotides align to TRBD2. Looked up from germline, CDR1 is SGHRS and CDR2 is YFSETQ. Trimming cost V 4 bases and J 3 bases; bases outside gene matches: 5. CDR3 size: 15 residues. The CDR3 loop reads CASSPVAGVYNEQFF. CDR3 sequence (DNA): TGCGCCAGCAGCCCTGTAGCGGGAGTCTACAATGAGCAGTTCTTC.

V gene TRBV25-1 combines with J gene TRBJ1-3; TRBD1 might be the D (6 bases). This CDR3 comprises 16 residues. V was clipped by 2 bases and J by 0 bases, with 11 bases between them. Germline-derived CDR1 and CDR2 are MGHDK and SYGVNS. The CDR3 loop reads CASSEAGRGSGNTIYF. The DNA of the CDR3 is TGTGCCAGCAGTGAAGCCGGCAGGGGCTCTGGAAACACCATATATTTT.

The V call is TRBV5-1, the J call TRBJ2-3; 13 bases map to TRBD2. Germline trimming cut 0 bases from V and 7 bases from J; bases unmatched to any gene: 5. The length of the CDR3 is 16 residues. Per germline, CDR1 SGHRS and CDR2 YFSETQ. The CDR3 sequence is CASSLGTSGGMNTQYF. CDR3 sequence (DNA): TGCGCCAGCAGCTTGGGGACTAGCGGGGGCATGAATACGCAGTATTTT.

The chain carries TRBV30 and TRBJ1-6; 10 bases map to TRBD1. This CDR3 contains 14 residues. The junction had 5 bases not matched to a gene; V was cut back by 3 bases and J by 9 bases. CDR1 GTSNPN and CDR2 SVGIG come from the germline V gene (reference sequence). CDR3: CAWSRDRGSSPLHF. The CDR3 DNA sequence: TGTGCCTGGAGCCGGGACAGGGGTAGTTCACCCCTCCACTTT.